Below are 4 T cell receptor beta chains sequenced from a single sample in a study of OX40 agonist ivuxolimab in advanced cancers. Libraries were prepared by immunoSEQ multiplex PCR; TCRdb keeps only in-frame clonotypes and omits some of them. There are some 80,000 clones in the sample; around 90% occur only once, and around 4.8% lies in the top ten. The input for sequencing was CD4+ or CD8+ T cells sorted from blood, taken in a trial of the OX40 agonist ivuxolimab. The receptors stem from an adult with an advanced solid tumor such as melanoma, head and neck, liver or kidney cancer.

J is TRBJ1-5 and V is TRBV30; D call uncertain. The CDR3 contains 14 residues. Trimming stripped 5 bases from V and 1 base from J, with 12 bases between. Germline assignment: CDR1 GTSNPN and CDR2 SVGIG (reference sequence). DNA of the CDR3: TGTGCCTGGGGACCCCCGACCAGCAATCAGCCCCAGCATTTT. Amino acids: CAWGPPTSNQPQHF.

Only one count was recorded for this clone. V is TRBV25-1 and J is TRBJ2-1; D perhaps matches TRBD1 (6 bases). Trimming shortened V by 6 bases and J by 6 bases, and 12 bases separated the two germline ends. The CDR3 totals 13 residues. Germline V gene sequence: CDR1 MGHDK, CDR2 SYGVNS. The CDR3 loop reads CASSLRGRNEQFF. The CDR3 coding sequence is TGTGCCAGCAGCCTCAGGGGACGCAATGAGCAGTTCTTC.

The chain links TRBV6-1 to TRBJ2-2; D perhaps matches TRBD1 (6 bases). The CDR3 loop spans 15 amino acids. Trimming pared 7 bases from V and 4 bases from J, leaving 16 bases between. Germline V gene sequence: CDR1 MNHNS, CDR2 SASEGT. The CDR3 sequence is CASIEPQGGTGELFF. The CDR3 region has the DNA TGTGCCAGCATCGAGCCACAGGGCGGCACCGGGGAGCTGTTTTTT.

This clone was seen a few times. This sequence joins TRBV27 and TRBJ2-1; no clear D. Germline V gives CDR1 MNHEY, CDR2 SMNVEV (reference sequence). The CDR3 length is 17 residues. V lost 4 bases and J 0 bases, leaving 16 bases between the germline ends. This CDR3 is CASSSLPRTRSYNEQFF. CDR3 nucleotide sequence: TGTGCCAGCAGTTCCCTCCCCCGGACGCGCTCCTACAATGAGCAGTTCTTC.